The 27 T cell receptor beta chains given below trace back to one sample, sequenced in a study of T cells in localized non-small cell lung cancer. Here immunoSEQ multiplex PCR was the method, and the copy in TCRdb shows in-frame clones only, minus some. The sample yields about 46,000 clones, 81% seen once. The source was peripheral blood mononuclear cells, collected before any cancer treatment. These receptors were collected from a man aged 35 to 69 with stage III lung adenocarcinoma.

The J gene is TRBJ1-1, the V gene TRBV6-1; D gene ambiguous. Germline loops: CDR1 MNHNS, CDR2 SASEGT. The CDR3 covers 15 residues. V lost 6 bases to trimming and J lost 3 bases, with 17 bases between them. The CDR3 here is CASSATPYGDTEAFF. The CDR3 nucleotides read TGTGCCAGCAGCGCAACACCGTACGGGGACACTGAAGCTTTCTTT.

The V and J genes are TRBV7-6 and TRBJ2-1; 9 bases match TRBD2. The CDR3 spans 16 residues. Germline loops: CDR1 SGHVS, CDR2 FNYEAQ. The junction had 3 bases not matched to a gene; V was cut back by 0 bases and J by 3 bases. CDR3 loop: CASSLAETSGYNEQFF. Written as DNA, the CDR3 is TGTGCCAGCAGCTTAGCCGAGACTAGCGGCTACAATGAGCAGTTCTTC. Filled out from reference TRBV7-6 and TRBJ2-1, the complete variable domain reads GAGVSQSPRYKVTKRGQDVALRCDPISGHVSLYWYRQALGQGPEFLTYFNYEAQQDKSGLPNDRFSAERPEGSISTLTIQRTEQRDSAMYRCASSLAETSGYNEQFFGPGTRLTVL.

This clone was observed a single time. The chain has TRBV11-3 and TRBJ2-7; possibly TRBD1 or TRBD2 for D (5 bases each). CDR1 SGHNT and CDR2 YENEEA come from the germline V gene. V dropped 3 bases and J dropped 1 base, with 7 bases sitting between them. This CDR3 has 13 residues. The CDR3 nucleotides are TGTGCCAGCAGCTTTGGGGGTTCCTACGAGCAGTACTTC. Translated, it gives CASSFGGSYEQYF.

V and J are TRBV19 and TRBJ1-5; the D is unclear. V lost 9 bases to trimming and J lost 0 bases, with 9 bases between them. This CDR3 is built from 13 residues. Germline V lookup: CDR1 LNHDA, CDR2 SQIVND (reference sequence). The CDR3 bases are TGTGCCAGCCTGGGCTATAGCAATCAGCCCCAGCATTTT. Its protein product is CASLGYSNQPQHF.

The chain uses TRBV2 and TRBJ2-1; no clear D gene. V lost 6 bases, J lost 8 bases, and 5 bases lay in between. The germline CDR1 and CDR2 sequences are SNHLY and FYNNEI. The CDR3 is made up of 10 amino acids. In DNA form, the CDR3 reads TGTGCCAGCAGGGGATATGAGCAGTTCTTC. Encoded protein: CASRGYEQFF.

This chain's CDR3 is CATSPGGSTGELFF. CDR3 nucleotide sequence: TGTGCCACCAGCCCGGGGGGGAGCACCGGGGAGCTGTTTTTT. This chain links TRBV15 with TRBJ2-2, with TRBD2 matching 8 bases. The trim removed 5 bases at V and 4 bases at J, leaving 3 bases unmatched. Germline CDR1 LNHNV, CDR2 YYDKDF (reference sequence). The CDR3 totals 14 residues.

V is TRBV5-4 and J is TRBJ2-5; a weak D match, TRBD1 (5 bases). CDR1 and CDR2 from the germline V gene are SGHNT and YYREEE (reference sequence). The CDR3 has 14 amino acids. V dropped 4 bases and J dropped 5 bases, with 15 bases sitting between them. CDR3 bases: TGTGCCAGCAGCCTCCGTGACAGTTTTGAGACCCAGTACTTC. Its protein product is CASSLRDSFETQYF.

This clone has only one observation. The chain uses TRBV14 and TRBJ2-7; D is possibly TRBD1 (5 bases). This CDR3 has 13 residues. V gave up 4 bases and J gave up 3 bases, with 10 bases separating them. The germline V gene has CDR1 SGHDN and CDR2 FVKESK. The CDR3 bases are TGTGCCAGCAGCCCGTACAGGTTCTACGAGCAGTACTTC. The encoded protein is CASSPYRFYEQYF. Variable domain in full (rest from reference TRBV14 and TRBJ2-7): EAGVTQFPSHSVIEKGQTVTLRCDPISGHDNLYWYRRVMGKEIKFLLHFVKESKQDESGMPNNRFLAERTGGTYSTLKVQPAELEDSGVYFCASSPYRFYEQYFGPGTRLTVT.

V is TRBV5-4 and J is TRBJ2-3; D is undetermined. CDR3 size: 13 residues. The V end was cut by 0 bases, the J end by 6 bases, with 8 bases between. Germline V gene lookup returns CDR1 SGHNT and CDR2 YYREEE (reference sequence). The DNA for the CDR3 is TGTGCCAGCAGCTTGGGGGCTGAGGATACGCAGTATTTT. It is translated as CASSLGAEDTQYF.

The rearrangement joins TRBV4-1 to TRBJ1-5; D call uncertain. The ends were cut back, 1 base at V and 0 bases at J, with 10 bases in the middle. Germline assignment: CDR1 MGHRA and CDR2 YSYEKL. The CDR3 sequence is 16 residues long. The CDR3 nucleotides read TGCGCCAGCAGCCAAGTGGTGGTAGGTAGCAATCAGCCCCAGCATTTT. As protein: CASSQVVVGSNQPQHF.

This CDR3 reads CASSLGGTGVTDTQYF. The CDR3 nucleotides are TGCGCCAGCAGCTTGGGTGGGACAGGGGTCACAGATACGCAGTATTTT. This chain links TRBV5-1 with TRBJ2-3, with 10 bases matching TRBD1. There are 16 residues in the CDR3. V was clipped by 0 bases and J by 2 bases; unmatched bases: 3. Germline V lookup: CDR1 SGHRS, CDR2 YFSETQ. Variable domain in full (rest from reference TRBV5-1 and TRBJ2-3): KAGVTQTPRYLIKTRGQQVTLSCSPISGHRSVSWYQQTPGQGLQFLFEYFSETQRNKGNFPGRFSGRQFSNSRSEMNVSTLELGDSALYLCASSLGGTGVTDTQYFGPGTRLTVL.

The chain recombines TRBV5-1 with TRBJ2-3; D possibly corresponds to TRBD2 (6 bases). Trimming stripped 2 bases from V and 3 bases from J, with 10 bases between. This CDR3 comprises 14 residues. The V gene's germline CDR1 is SGHRS and CDR2 YFSETQ. As DNA, the CDR3 is TGCGCCAGCAGCTTAGACCGGGGGACAGATACGCAGTATTTT. It specifies CASSLDRGTDTQYF.

The chain carries TRBV11-2 and TRBJ2-5; 7 bases are shared with TRBD1. The length of the CDR3 is 17 residues. Per the germline V gene, CDR1 is SGHAT and CDR2 is FQNNGV. With V trimmed by 3 bases and J by 4 bases, 14 bases remained unmatched. DNA for the CDR3: TGTGCCAGCAGCTTGGGATTTCAACAGGGGCTGGGAGAGACCCAGTACTTC. Encoded protein: CASSLGFQQGLGETQYF. Supplemented by reference TRBV11-2 and TRBJ2-5, the full variable domain reads EAGVAQSPRYKIIEKRQSVAFWCNPISGHATLYWYQQILGQGPKLLIQFQNNGVVDDSQLPKDRFSAERLKGVDSTLKIQPAKLEDSAVYLCASSLGFQQGLGETQYFGPGTRLLVL.

This rearrangement joins TRBV28 to TRBJ2-1; 7 bases align to TRBD1. CDR1 MDHEN and CDR2 SYDVKM come from the germline V gene. V was pared by 4 bases and J by 8 bases, with 20 bases of the junction left unmatched. The CDR3 totals 18 residues. The CDR3 sequence is CASSSPAGQESMMDEQFF. The CDR3 bases are TGTGCCAGCAGTTCCCCCGCCGGACAGGAGTCTATGATGGATGAGCAGTTCTTC.

The chain recombines TRBV5-4 with TRBJ2-2; unclear D gene. The CDR3 consists of 14 residues. Trimming stripped 0 bases from V and 1 base from J, with 4 bases between. The germline V gene has CDR1 SGHNT and CDR2 YYREEE (reference sequence). The CDR3 nucleotides are TGTGCCAGCAGCTTGGCCGGGAACACCGGGGAGCTGTTTTTT. Its protein product is CASSLAGNTGELFF.

The gene calls are TRBV6-4 and TRBJ1-2, with 9 bases aligning to TRBD1. Trimming cost V 5 bases and J 5 bases; bases outside gene matches: 12. The CDR3 extends over 16 amino acids. Germline V lookup: CDR1 MRHNA, CDR2 SNTAGT. The CDR3 loop is CASSRGQMGQGYGYTF. Written as DNA, the CDR3 is TGTGCCAGCAGTCGGGGACAAATGGGACAGGGATATGGCTACACCTTC.

The chain has TRBV18 and TRBJ2-3; D possibly corresponds to TRBD1 (6 bases). Germline CDR1 KGHSH, CDR2 LQKENI. The ends were cut back, 5 bases at V and 5 bases at J, with 14 bases in the middle. The CDR3 runs 14 residues. In DNA form, the CDR3 reads TGTGCCAGCTCAGAGATGACAGGTAGAGATACGCAGTATTTT. This translates into CASSEMTGRDTQYF.

This chain links TRBV5-4 with TRBJ1-1; TRBD1 is a possible D gene (5 bases). Trimming removed 3 bases from V and 1 base from J, with 7 bases in between. This CDR3 contains 13 residues. CDR1 is SGHNT, CDR2 YYREEE, per germline (reference sequence). The DNA for the CDR3 is TGTGCCAGCAGCTATCAGGGGAACACTGAAGCTTTCTTT. This sequence encodes CASSYQGNTEAFF.

The chain is built from TRBV19 and TRBJ2-7; 9 nucleotides line up with TRBD1. V dropped 5 bases and J dropped 2; count of bases not matched to a gene: 10. Germline-derived CDR1 and CDR2 are LNHDA and SQIVND (reference sequence). The CDR3 runs 16 residues. The CDR3 sequence is CASSDGTGRGTYEQYF. The DNA of the CDR3 is TGTGCCAGTAGTGACGGGACAGGGAGGGGGACCTACGAGCAGTACTTC. The whole variable domain, remainder taken from reference TRBV19 and TRBJ2-7, is DGGITQSPKYLFRKEGQNVTLSCEQNLNHDAMYWYRQDPGQGLRLIYYSQIVNDFQKGDIAEGYSVSREKKESFPLTVTSAQKNPTAFYLCASSDGTGRGTYEQYFGPGTRLTVT.

The rearrangement joins TRBV11-2 to TRBJ2-2; no firm D call. Germline V gene data show CDR1 as SGHAT and CDR2 as FQNNGV. The CDR3 is made up of 12 amino acids. V gave up 7 bases and J gave up 6 bases, with 9 bases separating them. CDR3 nucleotide sequence: TGTGCCAGCAATTTTGACCCCGGGGAGCTGTTTTTT. Translation gives CASNFDPGELFF.

The rearrangement uses TRBV6-1 and TRBJ2-5; TRBD1 agrees at 9 bases. In germline, CDR1 is MNHNS, CDR2 SASEGT. V lost 1 base to trimming and J lost 5 bases; unmatched junction nucleotides: 8. CDR3 size: 16 residues. CDR3 in DNA: TGTGCCAGCAGTGAAGGAAGGACAGGGGATGAGGAGACCCAGTACTTC. It specifies CASSEGRTGDEETQYF.

The chain joins TRBV27 to TRBJ1-1, with 9 bases lining up with TRBD1. The CDR3 sequence is 16 residues long. The germline CDR1 and CDR2 sequences are MNHEY and SMNVEV (reference sequence). After removal of 4 bases from V and 0 bases from J, the junction contained 6 bases not matched to a gene. The CDR3 reads CASSSYGQGMNTEAFF. The CDR3 DNA reads TGTGCCAGCAGTTCCTACGGACAGGGGATGAACACTGAAGCTTTCTTT.

The V call is TRBV4-1, the J call TRBJ2-5; D might be TRBD2 (7 bases). The CDR3 has 16 amino acids. Trimming took 4 bases from V and 2 from J, leaving 17 bases between them. The germline CDR1 and CDR2 sequences are MGHRA and YSYEKL. The CDR3 DNA sequence: TGCGCCAGCAGCCCGGGGAGGGGGGGCTATCAAGAGACCCAGTACTTC. It encodes CASSPGRGGYQETQYF.

At least ten counts were recorded for this clone. J is TRBJ2-2 and V is TRBV27; D not resolved. This CDR3 is built from 13 residues. The V end lost 2 bases, the J end lost 3 bases, and 4 bases lay between the germline ends. Per the germline V gene, CDR1 is MNHEY and CDR2 is SMNVEV (reference sequence). In DNA form, the CDR3 reads TGTGCCAGCAGTTTAGGGCACACCGGGGAGCTGTTTTTT. It specifies CASSLGHTGELFF.

The rearrangement joins TRBV10-3 to TRBJ2-3; D call uncertain. Germline CDR1 is ENHRY and CDR2 is SYGVKD. The V gene lost 5 bases and the J gene lost 2 bases, with 11 bases spanning the gap. The CDR3 sequence is 14 residues long. CDR3 sequence (DNA): TGTGCCATCAGTCAGATCGGTACCACAGATACGCAGTATTTT. As protein: CAISQIGTTDTQYF.

This sequence joins TRBV11-1 and TRBJ2-7; 9 positions match TRBD1. Germline loops: CDR1 SGHAT, CDR2 FQDESV (reference sequence). CDR3 length: 15 amino acids. The V and J ends lost 5 bases and 5 bases, in that order; junction bases with no gene match: 10. The CDR3 protein is CASSRDRVREDEQYF. CDR3 nucleotide sequence: TGTGCCAGCAGCCGGGACAGGGTAAGGGAAGACGAGCAGTACTTC.

The V gene is TRBV23-1, the J gene TRBJ2-5; the D gene is possibly TRBD2 (5 bases). TRBV23-1 is identified as an open reading frame with a role that is uncertain. The CDR3 length is 15 residues. V lost 0 bases, J lost 1 base, and 9 bases lay in between. CDR3 region: CASSQSIGSQETQYF. The DNA of the CDR3 is TGCGCCAGCAGTCAATCTATAGGGAGCCAAGAGACCCAGTACTTC.